Below, 26 T cell receptor beta chains from the same sample are listed, as sequenced in a study of technical replicates of blood from a handful of donors. The method was immunoSEQ multiplex PCR; TCRdb's version includes in-frame clones alone and lacks a portion of them. This sample carries tens of thousands of clones, under 98% of them seen once, and the ten largest clones take approximately 0.28%. Material: T cells isolated from PBMCs. These receptors were collected from a human donor in good health.

This clone appeared once. The rearrangement uses TRBV6-5 and TRBJ2-7, with TRBD1 as a possible D gene (5 bases). From germline, CDR1 is MNHEY and CDR2 SVGAGI. V shed 4 bases and J shed 5 bases, with 9 bases lying between them. This CDR3 comprises 12 residues. CDR3 region: CASSSWGNEQYF. The CDR3, as DNA: TGTGCCAGCAGTTCGTGGGGCAACGAGCAGTACTTC.

V is TRBV5-1 and J is TRBJ1-1; D not resolved. CDR3 length: 14 residues. V was pared by 0 bases and J by 4 bases, with 10 bases between. Germline lookup yields CDR1 SGHRS and CDR2 YFSETQ. CDR3 bases: TGCGCCAGCAGCTTGGCCGGGTTGGGCACTGAAGCTTTCTTT. Translating gives CASSLAGLGTEAFF. Full variable domain (rest looked up from reference TRBV5-1 and TRBJ1-1): KAGVTQTPRYLIKTRGQQVTLSCSPISGHRSVSWYQQTPGQGLQFLFEYFSETQRNKGNFPGRFSGRQFSNSRSEMNVSTLELGDSALYLCASSLAGLGTEAFFGQGTRLTVV.

This chain links TRBV6-5 with TRBJ2-3, with D possibly TRBD1 on 5 matching bases. This CDR3 is 14 amino acids long. V was pared by 1 base and J by 4 bases, with 9 bases between. Germline loops: CDR1 MNHEY, CDR2 SVGAGI. Written as DNA, the CDR3 is TGTGCCAGCAGTTACTATACAGGAGCAGATACGCAGTATTTT. Its translation is CASSYYTGADTQYF.

This clone was counted once. This chain connects TRBV9 to TRBJ1-2, with 12 nucleotides matching TRBD1. This CDR3 comprises 16 residues. J gave up 4 bases and V 3 bases, and 7 bases lay outside the gene matches. Germline V gene data show CDR1 as SGDLS and CDR2 as YYNGEE. The CDR3 DNA sequence: TGTGCCAGCAGCGCGGGGGGACAGGGGGCTATCTATGGCTACACCTTC. Encoded protein: CASSAGGQGAIYGYTF.

The chain recombines TRBV5-6 with TRBJ2-7; tentatively, D is TRBD1 (6 bases). The CDR3 is made up of 13 amino acids. The V and J ends lost 3 bases and 6 bases respectively, with 13 bases between them. Germline assignment: CDR1 SGHDT and CDR2 YYEEEE. The CDR3 loop reads CASSWQTGPEQYF. The CDR3 bases are TGTGCCAGCAGCTGGCAAACAGGGCCCGAGCAGTACTTC.

The V gene is TRBV9, the J gene TRBJ2-2, with D tentatively TRBD1 (6 bases). V was shortened by 3 bases and J by 6 bases, with 12 bases between the two germline ends. The CDR3 is 14 amino acids. The germline gives CDR1 SGDLS, CDR2 YYNGEE. The CDR3 sequence is CASSGSRQAGELFF. Written as DNA, the CDR3 is TGTGCCAGCAGCGGATCCCGACAGGCCGGGGAGCTGTTTTTT.

This clone has only one observation. The J gene is TRBJ2-7, the V gene TRBV6-6; D perhaps matches TRBD2 (7 bases). The CDR3 is 14 amino acids. V was trimmed by 7 bases and J by 5 bases, leaving 18 bases between them. Germline CDR1 reads MNHNY; CDR2 reads SVGAGI (reference sequence). The DNA of the CDR3 is TGTGCCAGCAACCCCGCGGGGGCGATAAACGAGCAGTACTTC. Its translation: CASNPAGAINEQYF.

The V and J genes are TRBV7-7 and TRBJ2-5; 13 bases line up with TRBD2. Unmatched junction bases numbered 10, after V lost 5 bases and J lost 4 bases. This CDR3 has 17 residues. Germline CDR1 and CDR2: SSHAT and FNYEAQ (reference sequence). CDR3 region: CASSPAGLAGEGETQYF. CDR3 nucleotide sequence: TGTGCCAGCAGCCCAGCTGGACTAGCGGGAGAGGGAGAGACCCAGTACTTC.

The CDR3 DNA reads as TGTGCCAGCAGCTCCCGACTAGACAATGAGCAGTTCTTC. It specifies CASSSRLDNEQFF. This chain links TRBV7-9 with TRBJ2-1; D might be TRBD2 (6 bases). CDR3 length: 13 residues. Germline CDR1 reads SEHNR; CDR2 reads FQNEAQ (reference sequence). The ends were cut back, 4 bases at V and 5 bases at J, with 9 bases in the middle.

In this sample, this clone turned up once. This chain connects TRBV7-3 to TRBJ2-7; TRBD2 matches 9 bases. The CDR3 contains 14 residues. The V gene end was trimmed by 2 bases and the J gene end by 6 bases; junction bases not matched to a gene: 5. Germline lookup yields CDR1 SGHTA and CDR2 FQGTGA. The CDR3 loop is CASSLAGGPAEQYF. For the CDR3, the DNA is TGTGCCAGCAGCTTAGCGGGAGGGCCAGCCGAGCAGTACTTC.

The rearrangement joins TRBV7-3 to TRBJ2-1; 10 positions match TRBD2. Looked up from germline, CDR1 is SGHTA and CDR2 is FQGTGA. Trimming cost V 5 bases and J 6 bases; bases outside gene matches: 7. The CDR3 runs to 15 residues. The CDR3 protein is CASSPGLARRNEQFF. In DNA form, the CDR3 reads TGTGCCAGCAGCCCGGGACTAGCGAGACGCAATGAGCAGTTCTTC. Drawing the rest from reference TRBV7-3 and TRBJ2-1, the complete variable domain is GAGVSQTPSNKVTEKGKYVELRCDPISGHTALYWYRQSLGQGPEFLIYFQGTGAADDSGLPNDRFFAVRPEGSVSTLKIQRTERGDSAVYLCASSPGLARRNEQFFGPGTRLTVL.

The chain employs TRBV6-5 and TRBJ1-1; D not resolved. Germline V CDR1 and CDR2: MNHEY, SVGAGI. Trimming removed 8 bases at V and 0 bases at J, with 7 bases between. The CDR3 length is 12 residues. The CDR3 region has the DNA TGTGCCAGCGGCTCCCTGAACACTGAAGCTTTCTTT. This encodes CASGSLNTEAFF.

The gene calls are TRBV5-6 and TRBJ1-5, with TRBD1 matching 9 bases. Looked up from germline, CDR1 is SGHDT and CDR2 is YYEEEE. The CDR3 runs to 16 residues. V was pared by 4 bases and J by 6 bases, with 11 bases of the junction left unmatched. The CDR3 sequence is CASSTFTGGRGQPQHF. DNA for the CDR3: TGTGCCAGCAGCACTTTTACAGGGGGCAGGGGTCAGCCCCAGCATTTT.

The V gene is TRBV5-1, the J gene TRBJ2-7; D remains ambiguous. This CDR3 is 14 amino acids long. Germline CDR1 reads SGHRS; CDR2 reads YFSETQ. With 6 bases removed from V and 0 bases from J, the gap between germline ends came to 13 bases. The CDR3 DNA reads TGCGCCAGCACCACTTTCCCCGGCTCCTACGAGCAGTACTTC. Encoded protein: CASTTFPGSYEQYF.

V is TRBV7-3 and J is TRBJ2-5, with D perhaps matching TRBD1 (5 bases). In germline, CDR1 is SGHTA, CDR2 FQGTGA. The length of the CDR3 is 13 residues. Trimming removed 3 bases at V and 1 base at J, with 6 bases between. The CDR3 protein is CASSFDSQETQYF. DNA of the CDR3: TGTGCCAGCAGCTTTGACAGCCAAGAGACCCAGTACTTC.

Concerning this clone itself: At one end the junction does not follow the germline gene, possibly because of a read error. The chain has TRBV9 and TRBJ2-2; maybe TRBD2 (6 bases). CDR3 length equals 16 residues. The germline gives CDR1 SGDLS, CDR2 YYNGEE. CDR3 in amino acids: CASRVGGGMGTGELFF. DNA of the CDR3: TGTGCCAGCAGGGTAGGAGGCGGGATGGGAACCGGGGAGCTGTTTTTT.

This clone was detected once. The gene calls are TRBV27 and TRBJ1-4; 7 bases agree with TRBD1. Germline V lookup: CDR1 MNHEY, CDR2 SMNVEV (reference sequence). V lost 2 bases, J lost 14 bases, and 8 bases stayed unmatched. CDR3 length equals 13 residues. CDR3 sequence reads: CASSLDRVGNLFF. CDR3 DNA sequence: TGTGCCAGCAGTTTAGACAGGGTAGGGAATCTGTTTTTT.

This rearrangement joins TRBV6-5 to TRBJ2-7; D is possibly TRBD1 (6 bases). The germline gives CDR1 MNHEY, CDR2 SVGAGI. The CDR3 is 16 amino acids. Trimming took off 3 bases at V and 1 base at J, with 16 bases between the two ends. The CDR3 here is CASSYSHRAASYEQYF. The CDR3, as DNA: TGTGCCAGCAGTTATTCCCACAGGGCCGCTTCCTACGAGCAGTACTTC.

The V call is TRBV27, the J call TRBJ2-7, with TRBD1 as a possible D gene (6 bases). The germline V and J ends were trimmed by 0 bases and 5 bases, with 14 bases remaining between them. The V gene's germline CDR1 is MNHEY and CDR2 SMNVEV (reference sequence). The CDR3 spans 15 residues. CDR3 region: CASSLSVYGTNEQYF. CDR3 DNA: TGTGCCAGCAGTTTATCGGTGTATGGGACAAACGAGCAGTACTTC.

J is TRBJ1-1 and V is TRBV11-1; maybe TRBD1 (6 bases). Trimming removed 4 bases at V and 1 base at J, with 10 bases between. There are 14 residues in the CDR3. Germline V gene sequence: CDR1 SGHAT, CDR2 FQDESV (reference sequence). The CDR3 DNA sequence: TGTGCCAGCAGCTGGGGCAGGGGGAACACTGAAGCTTTCTTT. This sequence encodes CASSWGRGNTEAFF.

This clone was counted a single time. The chain links TRBV4-1 to TRBJ1-1; D perhaps matches TRBD1 (6 bases). Germline V CDR1 and CDR2: MGHRA, YSYEKL. V shed 3 bases and J shed 0 bases, with 11 bases lying between them. CDR3 length: 15 residues. Here the CDR3 reads CASSHRTALNTEAFF. The CDR3 DNA follows: TGCGCCAGCAGCCATAGGACAGCCCTGAACACTGAAGCTTTCTTT.

This clone occurred once. The V gene is TRBV2, the J gene TRBJ2-2, with TRBD1 identical over 8 bases. CDR1 is SNHLY, CDR2 FYNNEI, per germline. The V and J ends lost 3 bases and 8 bases, in that order; junction bases with no gene match: 5. The CDR3 is 14 amino acids. CDR3 loop: CASSEDRDVGELFF. In DNA, the CDR3 is TGTGCCAGCAGTGAGGACAGGGATGTTGGGGAGCTGTTTTTT.

This rearrangement joins TRBV27 to TRBJ2-1; TRBD2 agrees at 13 bases. CDR3 length: 15 residues. CDR1 MNHEY and CDR2 SMNVEV come from the germline V gene (reference sequence). Losses at the gene ends were 3 bases for V and 5 bases for J; bases not matched to a gene: 1. The chain's CDR3 is CASSLGTSGNNEQFF. DNA of the CDR3: TGTGCCAGCAGTTTGGGGACTAGCGGGAACAATGAGCAGTTCTTC.

The chain carries TRBV7-8 and TRBJ2-7; weak D call: TRBD2 (6 bases). The CDR3 totals 15 residues. Trimming cost V 1 base and J 3 bases, with 13 bases left between them. Germline V gives CDR1 SGHVS, CDR2 FQNEAQ. The CDR3: CASSLEGLWYYEQYF. DNA for the CDR3: TGTGCCAGCAGCTTAGAGGGACTGTGGTACTACGAGCAGTACTTC.

The chain carries TRBV4-1 and TRBJ2-1; D is perhaps TRBD1 (6 bases). Trimming cost V 4 bases and J 1 base, with 14 bases left between them. Germline CDR1 reads MGHRA; CDR2 reads YSYEKL. The CDR3 extends over 16 amino acids. CDR3 residues: CASSLTGKVSYNEQFF. As DNA, the CDR3 is TGCGCCAGCAGCCTTACAGGGAAAGTGTCCTACAATGAGCAGTTCTTC.

CDR3 region: CAWSVGRAGMNTEAFF. The CDR3 DNA reads TGTGCCTGGAGTGTAGGGCGGGCGGGAATGAACACTGAAGCTTTCTTT. The chain combines TRBV30 with TRBJ1-1; D remains unclear. The CDR3 is made up of 16 amino acids. Deletions cut 0 bases from V and 0 bases from J, with 14 bases between. Germline V CDR1 and CDR2: GTSNPN, SVGIG (reference sequence).